The T cell receptor beta chain described here comes from a study of vaccination effects on CD4 cells after COVID-19. Antigen-specific CD4+ T cells were first expanded with viral peptide pools by the ViraFEST assay and only then sequenced. Following 10 days of culture, CD4+ T cells were isolated. Vaccine administered to participants consisted of two doses of either BNT162b2 or mRNA-1273. This clone has just a few counts. The antigen remains undetermined. Other nucleotide sequences in the sample specify the same CDR3. Sequenced by immunoSEQ multiplex PCR; TCRdb stores in-frame clones only, minus some. The sample holds under 30,000 clones, around 74% seen once. V lost 5 bases, J lost 3 bases, and 5 bases lay in between. The CDR3 has 12 residues. The germline gives CDR1 KGHDR, CDR2 SFDVKD.

The TCR sequence derives from a human donor who received a COVID-19 vaccine. This chain connects TRBV24-1 to TRBJ2-3; D is unresolved. Sequences were derived from CD4+ T cells from PBMCs cultured with HCoV-OC43 spike peptides, sampled after COVID-19 vaccination. The subset here: HCoV-OC43 spike overlapping peptide pool stimulation. The CDR3 nucleotides read TGTGCCACCAGTGGGGATACAGATACGCAGTATTTT. Its translation: CATSGDTDTQYF.